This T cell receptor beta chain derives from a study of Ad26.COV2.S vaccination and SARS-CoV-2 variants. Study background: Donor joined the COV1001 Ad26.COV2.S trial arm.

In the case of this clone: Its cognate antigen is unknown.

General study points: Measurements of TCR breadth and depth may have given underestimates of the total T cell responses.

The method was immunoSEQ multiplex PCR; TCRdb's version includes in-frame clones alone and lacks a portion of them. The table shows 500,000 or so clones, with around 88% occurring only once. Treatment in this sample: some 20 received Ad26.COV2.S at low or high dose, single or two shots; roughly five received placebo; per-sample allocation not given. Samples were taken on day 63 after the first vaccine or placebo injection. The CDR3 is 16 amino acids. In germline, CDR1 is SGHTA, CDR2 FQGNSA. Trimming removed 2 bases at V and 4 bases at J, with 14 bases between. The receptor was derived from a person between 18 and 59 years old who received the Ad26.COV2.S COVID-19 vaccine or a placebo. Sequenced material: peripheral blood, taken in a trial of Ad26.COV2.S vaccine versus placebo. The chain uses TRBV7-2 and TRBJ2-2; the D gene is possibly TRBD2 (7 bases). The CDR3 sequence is CASSLRGRGITGELFF. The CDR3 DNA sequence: TGTGCCAGCAGCTTACGGGGGCGGGGGATCACCGGGGAGCTGTTTTTT.